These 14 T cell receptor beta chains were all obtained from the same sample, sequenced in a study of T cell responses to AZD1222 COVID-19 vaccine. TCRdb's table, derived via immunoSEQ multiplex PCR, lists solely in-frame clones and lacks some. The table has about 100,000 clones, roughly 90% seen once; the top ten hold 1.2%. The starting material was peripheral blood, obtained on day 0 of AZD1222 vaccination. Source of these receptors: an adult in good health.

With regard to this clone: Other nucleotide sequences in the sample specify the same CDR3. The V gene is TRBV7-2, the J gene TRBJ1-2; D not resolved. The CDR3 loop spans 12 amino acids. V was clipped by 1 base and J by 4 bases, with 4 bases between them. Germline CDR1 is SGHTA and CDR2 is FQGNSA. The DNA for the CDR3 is TGTGCCAGCAGCTTAGACAGCTATGGCTACACCTTC. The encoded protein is CASSLDSYGYTF.

The CDR3 DNA reads as TGTGCCAGCAGCCTGGGGGGGGCAAGTCAGCCCCAGCATTTT. Its protein is CASSLGGASQPQHF. The rearrangement joins TRBV28 to TRBJ1-5, with D possibly being TRBD1 (6 bases). Germline CDR1 is MDHEN and CDR2 is SYDVKM. The V end was cut by 6 bases, the J end by 6 bases, with 15 bases between. The CDR3 has 14 amino acids. Based on the CDR3 plus reference TRBV28 and TRBJ1-5, the full variable domain is DVKVTQSSRYLVKRTGEKVFLECVQDMDHENMFWYRQDPGLGLRLIYFSYDVKMKEKGDIPEGYSVSREKKERFSLILESASTNQTSMYLCASSLGGASQPQHFGDGTRLSIL.

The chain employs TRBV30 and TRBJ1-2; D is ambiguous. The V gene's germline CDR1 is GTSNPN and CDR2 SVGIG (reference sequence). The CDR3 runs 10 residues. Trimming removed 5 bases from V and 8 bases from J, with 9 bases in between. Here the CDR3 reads CAWSQEGYTF. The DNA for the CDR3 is TGTGCCTGGTCACAAGAGGGCTACACCTTC. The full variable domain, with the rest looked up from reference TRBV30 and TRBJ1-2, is SQTIHQWPATLVQPVGSPLSLECTVEGTSNPNLYWYRQAAGRGLQLLFYSVGIGQISSEVPQNLSASRPQDRQFILSSKKLLLSDSGFYLCAWSQEGYTFGSGTRLTVV.

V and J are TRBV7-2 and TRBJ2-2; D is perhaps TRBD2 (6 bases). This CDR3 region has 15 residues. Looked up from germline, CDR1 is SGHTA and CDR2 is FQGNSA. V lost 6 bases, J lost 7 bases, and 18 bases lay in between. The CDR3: CASRFRDSGVGELFF. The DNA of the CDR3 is TGTGCCAGCAGATTCCGGGACTCCGGCGTCGGGGAGCTGTTTTTT.

CDR3 nucleotides: TGTGCCACCAGCAGAGATGGGCGAGGCAATCAGCCCCAGCATTTT. Amino acids: CATSRDGRGNQPQHF. V is TRBV15 and J is TRBJ1-5; unclear D gene. Looked up from germline, CDR1 is LNHNV and CDR2 is YYDKDF (reference sequence). The ends were cut back, 0 bases at V and 2 bases at J, with 8 bases in the middle. The CDR3 runs 15 residues.

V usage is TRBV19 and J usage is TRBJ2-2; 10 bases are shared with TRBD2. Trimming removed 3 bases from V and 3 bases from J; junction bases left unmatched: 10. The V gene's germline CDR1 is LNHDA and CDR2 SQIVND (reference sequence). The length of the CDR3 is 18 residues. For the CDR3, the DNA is TGTGCCAGTAGTATCCCTCCTAGCGGGAGTCGGCACACCGGGGAGCTGTTTTTT. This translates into CASSIPPSGSRHTGELFF.

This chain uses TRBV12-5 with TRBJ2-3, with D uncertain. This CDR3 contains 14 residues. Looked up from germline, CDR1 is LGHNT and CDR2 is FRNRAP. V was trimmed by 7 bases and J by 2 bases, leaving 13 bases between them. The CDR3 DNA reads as TGTGCTAGTGCGGGCTCGCGGTACACAGATACGCAGTATTTT. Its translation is CASAGSRYTDTQYF.

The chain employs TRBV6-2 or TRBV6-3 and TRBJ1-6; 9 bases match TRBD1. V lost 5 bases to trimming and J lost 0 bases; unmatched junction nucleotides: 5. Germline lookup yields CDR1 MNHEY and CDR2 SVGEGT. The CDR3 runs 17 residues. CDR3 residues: CASSTGTGSSYNSPLHF. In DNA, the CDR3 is TGTGCCAGCAGTACCGGGACAGGGAGCTCCTATAATTCACCCCTCCACTTT.

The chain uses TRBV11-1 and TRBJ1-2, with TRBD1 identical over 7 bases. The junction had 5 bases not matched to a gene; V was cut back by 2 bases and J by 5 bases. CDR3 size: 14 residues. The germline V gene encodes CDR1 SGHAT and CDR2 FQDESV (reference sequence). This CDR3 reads CASSLKTGLYGYTF. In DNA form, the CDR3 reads TGTGCCAGCAGCTTAAAGACAGGGTTGTATGGCTACACCTTC.

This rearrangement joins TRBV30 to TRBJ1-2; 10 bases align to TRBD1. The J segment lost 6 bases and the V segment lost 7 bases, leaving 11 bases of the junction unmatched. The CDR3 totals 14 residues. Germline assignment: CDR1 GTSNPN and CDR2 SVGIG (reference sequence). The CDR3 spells CALDPFGTGDGYTF. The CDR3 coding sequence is TGTGCCTTGGATCCCTTCGGGACAGGGGATGGCTACACCTTC.

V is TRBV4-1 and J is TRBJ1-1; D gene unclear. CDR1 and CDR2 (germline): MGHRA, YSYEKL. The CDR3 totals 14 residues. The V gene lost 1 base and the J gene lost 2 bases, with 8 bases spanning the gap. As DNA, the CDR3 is TGCGCCAGCAGCCAAGGGCTCATAAACACTGAAGCTTTCTTT. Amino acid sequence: CASSQGLINTEAFF.

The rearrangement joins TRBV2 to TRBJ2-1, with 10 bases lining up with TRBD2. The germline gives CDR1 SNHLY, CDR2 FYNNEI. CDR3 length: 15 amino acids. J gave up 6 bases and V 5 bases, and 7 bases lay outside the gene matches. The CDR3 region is CASSYAASGGNEQFF. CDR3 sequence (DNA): TGTGCCAGCAGTTATGCGGCTAGCGGGGGCAATGAGCAGTTCTTC. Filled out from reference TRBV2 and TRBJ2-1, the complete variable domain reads EPEVTQTPSHQVTQMGQEVILRCVPISNHLYFYWYRQILGQKVEFLVSFYNNEISEKSEIFDDQFSVERPDGSNFTLKIRSTKLEDSAMYFCASSYAASGGNEQFFGPGTRLTVL.

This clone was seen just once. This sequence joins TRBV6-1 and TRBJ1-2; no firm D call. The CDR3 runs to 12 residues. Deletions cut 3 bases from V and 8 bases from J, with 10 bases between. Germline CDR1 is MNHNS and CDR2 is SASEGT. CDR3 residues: CASSDRTYGYTF. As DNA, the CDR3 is TGTGCCAGCAGTGACCGGACCTACGGCTACACCTTC.

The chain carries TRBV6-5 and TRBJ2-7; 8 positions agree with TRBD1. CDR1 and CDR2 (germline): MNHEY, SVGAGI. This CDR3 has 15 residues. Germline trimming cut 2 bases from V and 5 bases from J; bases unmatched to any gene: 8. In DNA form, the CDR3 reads TGTGCCAGCAGTTACCGCACAGGGGGTTGGGACGAGCAGTACTTC. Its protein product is CASSYRTGGWDEQYF.